A selection of T cell receptor beta chains follows, all from one sample in a study of blood T cell repertoires in COVID-19. Here immunoSEQ multiplex PCR was the method, and the copy in TCRdb shows in-frame clones only, minus some. This repertoire shows about 410,000 clones, about 89% found once; its top ten account for about 1.6%. The source material was peripheral blood. The receptors stem from a woman aged 35 to 49 with COVID-19, enrolled during active disease. CDR3s include the opening cysteine and the closing phenylalanine or tryptophan. The D gene is left open where the match is weak. The size field is filled for only some rows; it gives once, few, many or a size class.

TRBD1	14	TRBV27	TRBJ2-3	once	TGTGCCAGCAGTTTATGGACAGGGCCAGATACGCAGTATTTT	CASSLWTGPDTQYF
-	12	TRBV28	TRBJ1-2	-	TGTGCCAGCAGTTTAAGGGGTGGTGGCTACACCTTC	CASSLRGGGYTF
-	16	TRBV7-9	TRBJ1-2	-	TGTGCCAGCAGCCAGACCAAGACGCTAGAGCGGCATGGCTACACCTTC	CASSQTKTLERHGYTF
-	11	TRBV20-1	TRBJ1-1	-	TGCAGTGCTAACAGGGTTTCTGAAGCTTTCTTT	CSANRVSEAFF
-	13	TRBV6-6	TRBJ1-6	-	TGTGCCAGCAGTGGCAGGGACTATTCACCCCTCCACTTT	CASSGRDYSPLHF
-	15	TRBV15	TRBJ1-4	-	TGTGCCACCAGCAGAGATTGGGGGGTAGGGGAAAAACTGTTTTTT	CATSRDWGVGEKLFF
TRBD2	14	TRBV11-1	TRBJ2-1	-	TGTGCCAGCAGACTAGCGGGGGTTTACAATGAGCAGTTCTTC	CASRLAGVYNEQFF
TRBD2	18	TRBV5-1	TRBJ2-3	-	TGCGCCAGCAGCTCGGGACTAGCGGGGGGGAGAAGCACAGATACGCAGTATTTT	CASSSGLAGGRSTDTQYF
-	15	TRBV4-3	TRBJ1-1	-	TGCGCCAGCAGCCAAGAACCAGGGTTGAACACTGAAGCTTTCTTT	CASSQEPGLNTEAFF
-	13	TRBV27	TRBJ2-7	-	TGTGCCAGCAGACTTACAGGGTCCTACGAGCAGTACTTC	CASRLTGSYEQYF
-	13	TRBV7-2	TRBJ1-2	-	TGTGCCAGCAGCTTAGCCCGGAACTATGGCTACACCTTC	CASSLARNYGYTF
-	14	TRBV28	TRBJ2-7	-	TGTGCCAGCAGTTTGAGGGGGGGAGTATACGAGCAGTACTTC	CASSLRGGVYEQYF
-	12	TRBV28	TRBJ1-2	once	TGTGCCAGCAGATCAGGATCCCTTGGCTACACCTTC	CASRSGSLGYTF
TRBD2	17	TRBV18	TRBJ2-7	-	TGTGCCAGCTCACCAGGTTCGCGGGCTAGCGGGAGAAGCGAGCAGTACTTC	CASSPGSRASGRSEQYF
-	13	TRBV27	TRBJ1-2	-	TGTGCCAGCAGTGCACAGGGCCTCTTAGGCTACACCTTC	CASSAQGLLGYTF
-	14	TRBV5-1	TRBJ1-3	-	TGCGCCAGCAGCTTGGCACAGCATGGAAACACCATATATTTT	CASSLAQHGNTIYF